The 16 T cell receptor beta chains presented below share a single source sample, sequenced in a study of radiotherapy plus CTLA-4 blockade in lung cancer (dated by TCRdb to 2016 to 2018). The protocol used for the library was the immunoSEQ multiplex PCR assay. The immuneACCESS repertoire file appears here via TCRdb, limited to in-frame rearrangements. These files lack a portion of the clones; in checked studies, under half of the deficit traces to unresolved V genes, and the cause of the others is not known. Within this sample are roughly 86,000 clones, with 75% to 90% of them counted one time only. The ten largest clones represent around 0.76% of the sample. This specimen consisted of peripheral blood, obtained from a patient treated with radiotherapy plus ipilimumab. These TCRs come from a human donor with non-small cell lung cancer who had stable disease on radiotherapy plus ipilimumab.

The chain joins TRBV11-2 to TRBJ2-2; D tentatively reads TRBD1 or TRBD2 (6 bases each). The CDR3 is 16 amino acids. V lost 3 bases, J lost 4 bases, and 15 bases lay in between. Germline loops: CDR1 SGHAT, CDR2 FQNNGV. CDR3 nucleotide sequence: TGTGCCAGCAGCTTGGGGAACGGGGGCCCCACCGGGGAGCTGTTTTTT. This translates into CASSLGNGGPTGELFF.

The V call is TRBV9, the J call TRBJ2-3; 14 bases fit TRBD2. This CDR3 is 16 amino acids long. Losses at the gene ends were 4 bases for V and 2 bases for J; bases not matched to a gene: 3. CDR1 is SGDLS, CDR2 YYNGEE, per germline. CDR3 loop: CASSWTSGGITDTQYF. CDR3 sequence (DNA): TGTGCCAGCAGCTGGACTAGCGGGGGGATCACAGATACGCAGTATTTT.

The gene calls are TRBV5-6 and TRBJ1-1; 7 nucleotides line up with TRBD1. V shed 1 base and J 9 bases; nucleotides not matched to a gene: 15. Germline assignment: CDR1 SGHDT and CDR2 YYEEEE. This CDR3 contains 16 residues. Written as DNA, the CDR3 is TGTGCCAGCAGCTTGAAGGGTTGGGACAGTGGTACCAAAGCTTTCTTT. This gives the protein CASSLKGWDSGTKAFF.

This chain links TRBV30 with TRBJ2-1; 9 positions agree with TRBD2. Looked up from germline, CDR1 is GTSNPN and CDR2 is SVGIG (reference sequence). V was pared by 0 bases and J by 8 bases, with 8 bases of the junction left unmatched. The CDR3 covers 15 residues. The CDR3 here is CAWSVWVAGVHEQFF. The DNA for the CDR3 is TGTGCCTGGAGTGTTTGGGTAGCGGGAGTCCATGAGCAGTTCTTC.

J is TRBJ2-5 and V is TRBV11-2, with TRBD2 matching over 10 bases. J gave up 7 bases and V 0 bases, and 8 bases lay outside the gene matches. CDR1 and CDR2 (germline): SGHAT, FQNNGV. This CDR3 contains 16 residues. The CDR3 sequence: CASSLERGLAQVTQYF. In nucleotides, the CDR3 is TGTGCCAGCAGCTTAGAAAGGGGACTAGCGCAGGTGACCCAGTACTTC. The whole variable domain, filled in from reference TRBV11-2 and TRBJ2-5, reads EAGVAQSPRYKIIEKRQSVAFWCNPISGHATLYWYQQILGQGPKLLIQFQNNGVVDDSQLPKDRFSAERLKGVDSTLKIQPAKLEDSAVYLCASSLERGLAQVTQYFGPGTRLLVL.

V is TRBV13 and J is TRBJ2-3; 8 bases line up with TRBD2. V lost 7 bases, J lost 4 bases, and 13 bases stayed unmatched. CDR3 length equals 16 residues. Looked up from germline, CDR1 is PRHDT and CDR2 is FYEKMQ (reference sequence). The CDR3 DNA reads as TGTGCCAGCACCCCAGGTCCCACAGCGGGAGCAGATACGCAGTATTTT. Protein sequence: CASTPGPTAGADTQYF.

This chain uses TRBV15 with TRBJ1-4, with 11 bases lining up with TRBD1. V shed 0 bases and J 5 bases; nucleotides not matched to a gene: 2. Germline V gene sequence: CDR1 LNHNV, CDR2 YYDKDF (reference sequence). The CDR3 extends over 16 amino acids. In DNA, the CDR3 is TGTGCCACCAGCAGAGATCGGACAGGGGGCAATGAAAAACTGTTTTTT. Residues: CATSRDRTGGNEKLFF.

The chain is built from TRBV19 and TRBJ2-2, with 9 bases matching TRBD1. The V and J ends lost 0 bases and 5 bases, in that order; junction bases with no gene match: 16. The CDR3 runs to 20 residues. In germline, CDR1 is LNHDA, CDR2 SQIVND (reference sequence). The CDR3 nucleotides are TGTGCCAGTAGTATAGATCAAACCGGGACAGGGAGATCAGGAACCGGGGAGCTGTTTTTT. As protein: CASSIDQTGTGRSGTGELFF.

The chain couples TRBV4-1 to TRBJ2-1; the D is unclear. Germline V lookup: CDR1 MGHRA, CDR2 YSYEKL. The CDR3 contains 14 residues. Trimming removed 6 bases at V and 3 bases at J, with 12 bases between. The CDR3 loop reads CASSRAPDYNEQFF. The CDR3 coding sequence is TGCGCCAGCAGTCGGGCCCCGGACTACAATGAGCAGTTCTTC.

This chain uses TRBV18 with TRBJ1-1; 12 bases line up with TRBD1. The ends lost 4 bases at V and 1 base at J; junction bases unmatched: 1. The germline CDR1 and CDR2 sequences are KGHSH and LQKENI. The CDR3 sequence is 15 residues long. CDR3 sequence (DNA): TGTGCCAGCTCACAGGGACAGGGGGCGAACACTGAAGCTTTCTTT. It yields the protein CASSQGQGANTEAFF.

V and J are TRBV28 and TRBJ1-2; 8 bases are shared with TRBD1. The CDR3 covers 14 residues. V shed 2 bases, J shed 13 bases, and the junction held 12 bases outside the gene matches. Looked up from germline, CDR1 is MDHEN and CDR2 is SYDVKM. The CDR3 spells CASSLTGKDRAGTF. The DNA for the CDR3 is TGTGCCAGCAGTTTAACCGGCAAGGACAGGGCGGGCACCTTC.

The CDR3 region has the DNA TGTGCCAGCAGCACCGGACAGGGGGGACCAAACACTGAAGCTTTCTTT. Protein sequence: CASSTGQGGPNTEAFF. The V gene is TRBV7-3, the J gene TRBJ1-1, with 10 bases identical to TRBD1. Germline assignment: CDR1 SGHTA and CDR2 FQGTGA. The CDR3 spans 16 residues. J gave up 2 bases and V 5 bases, and 8 bases lay outside the gene matches.

V is TRBV19 and J is TRBJ2-1; possibly TRBD2 for D (8 bases). CDR1 LNHDA and CDR2 SQIVND come from the germline V gene (reference sequence). The length of the CDR3 is 21 residues. V was trimmed by 0 bases and J by 1 base, leaving 25 bases between them. For the CDR3, the DNA is TGTGCCAGTAGTATAGATCCTAGAGGGACAGCGGGGGCGGCATCCTACAATGAGCAGTTCTTC. Protein sequence: CASSIDPRGTAGAASYNEQFF.

The V call is TRBV5-1, the J call TRBJ2-5, with 7 bases identical to TRBD2. Germline V gene lookup returns CDR1 SGHRS and CDR2 YFSETQ. The CDR3 totals 14 residues. J gave up 3 bases and V 0 bases, and 2 bases lay outside the gene matches. The CDR3 nucleotides are TGCGCCAGCAGCTTGGTGGGGAGGGAAGAGACCCAGTACTTC. This gives the protein CASSLVGREETQYF.

This clone was seen a single time. The chain joins TRBV6-6 to TRBJ1-3; the D gene is possibly TRBD1 (5 bases). CDR1 and CDR2 (germline): MNHNY, SVGAGI (reference sequence). CDR3 length equals 16 residues. The ends were cut back, 8 bases at V and 0 bases at J, with 17 bases in the middle. CDR3 loop: CASVGPDRNSGNTIYF. The CDR3 DNA is TGTGCCAGCGTGGGGCCCGACAGAAACTCTGGAAACACCATATATTTT.

CDR3 nucleotides: TGTGCCAGCAGTTCGGGGGGTACAGAGACCCAGTACTTC. Encoded protein: CASSSGGTETQYF. This sequence joins TRBV6-5 and TRBJ2-5; 7 bases align to TRBD2. The J segment lost 4 bases and the V segment lost 4 bases, leaving 3 bases of the junction unmatched. The CDR3 contains 13 residues. CDR1 and CDR2 (germline): MNHEY, SVGAGI.